The 6 T cell receptor beta chains below all came from one sample that was sequenced in a study of blood T cell repertoires in COVID-19. The repertoire was sequenced with immunoSEQ multiplex PCR; TCRdb's copy has only in-frame clones and lacks some. The repertoire consists of 200,000 to 250,000 clones, with about 83% occurring once and the leading ten covering approximately 6.2%. The sample consisted of PBMCs or T cells enriched from blood (not recorded which). These receptors were taken from a middle-aged woman who had recovered from COVID-19.

The chain employs TRBV28 and TRBJ1-5; D may be TRBD1 (6 bases). The CDR3 runs 15 residues. Germline CDR1 and CDR2: MDHEN and SYDVKM. Trimming removed 8 bases from V and 4 bases from J, with 18 bases in between. The CDR3 is CASLNQGWRNQPQHF. In DNA form, the CDR3 reads TGTGCCAGCCTAAACCAGGGGTGGAGGAATCAGCCCCAGCATTTT.

The J gene is TRBJ2-7, the V gene TRBV28; TRBD1 matches 8 bases. CDR3 length: 13 amino acids. V shed 8 bases and J 3 bases; nucleotides not matched to a gene: 6. From germline, CDR1 is MDHEN and CDR2 SYDVKM. Written as DNA, the CDR3 is TGTGCCAGCCGGGACAGGACTTTCTACGAGCAGTACTTC. Protein product: CASRDRTFYEQYF. Drawing the rest from reference TRBV28 and TRBJ2-7, the complete variable domain is DVKVTQSSRYLVKRTGEKVFLECVQDMDHENMFWYRQDPGLGLRLIYFSYDVKMKEKGDIPEGYSVSREKKERFSLILESASTNQTSMYLCASRDRTFYEQYFGPGTRLTVT.

The J gene is TRBJ2-1, the V gene TRBV7-9; TRBD2 matches at 15 bases. V trimming: 5 bases; J trimming: 9 bases; junction bases outside the gene matches: 5. The CDR3 runs to 15 residues. From germline, CDR1 is SEHNR and CDR2 FQNEAQ (reference sequence). CDR3 sequence (DNA): TGTGCCAGCAGCCCGCCGGGACTAGCGGGAGGTGAGCAGTTCTTC. Translated, it gives CASSPPGLAGGEQFF.

The rearrangement joins TRBV28 to TRBJ2-7; D may be TRBD2 (5 bases). Germline values: CDR1 MDHEN, CDR2 SYDVKM. This CDR3 has 13 residues. Trimming cost V 2 bases and J 7 bases, with 12 bases left between them. CDR3 residues: CASSLRLAGEQYV. DNA of the CDR3: TGTGCCAGCAGTTTACGGCTAGCTGGGGAGCAGTACGTC.

As concerns this clone: The same CDR3 also results from other DNA sequences found in this sample. V usage is TRBV27 and J usage is TRBJ2-1, with D perhaps TRBD2 (5 bases). The V and J ends lost 2 bases and 7 bases respectively, with 9 bases between them. The CDR3 totals 13 residues. CDR1 is MNHEY, CDR2 SMNVEV, per germline (reference sequence). The CDR3 protein is CASSLGGRNEQFF. The CDR3 DNA reads as TGTGCCAGCAGTTTAGGAGGAAGGAATGAGCAGTTCTTC.

The chain carries TRBV4-1 and TRBJ2-1; TRBD2 matches 9 bases. The CDR3 spans 18 residues. The V and J ends lost 0 bases and 6 bases, in that order; junction bases with no gene match: 12. CDR1 is MGHRA, CDR2 YSYEKL, per germline. CDR3: CASSQDRSGREGLNEQFF. CDR3 nucleotides: TGCGCCAGCAGCCAAGATCGAAGTGGGCGGGAGGGCCTCAATGAGCAGTTCTTC.